One sample yielded the 3 T cell receptor beta chains listed below, sequenced in a study of blood T cell repertoires in COVID-19. Libraries were prepared by immunoSEQ multiplex PCR; TCRdb keeps only in-frame clonotypes and omits some of them. The sample has approximately 74,000 clones, roughly 88% seen once; the top ten hold under 2%. The source material was peripheral blood. These receptors originate from a woman of 80 years or more with active or convalescent COVID-19.

This CDR3 is CATSEPTYNYGYTF. The CDR3 bases are TGTGCCACCAGTGAGCCGACATATAACTATGGCTACACCTTC. The chain couples TRBV24-1 to TRBJ1-2; D is undetermined. The CDR3 covers 14 residues. Deletions cut 4 bases from V and 1 base from J, with 9 bases between. CDR1 and CDR2 (germline): KGHDR, SFDVKD.

This clone occurred once. The V and J genes are TRBV5-4 and TRBJ2-1; the D is unclear. The CDR3 totals 16 residues. The V end lost 0 bases, the J end lost 0 bases, and 10 bases lay between the germline ends. In germline, CDR1 is SGHNT, CDR2 YYREEE (reference sequence). The CDR3, as DNA: TGTGCCAGCAGCTTGGTGGCAGTTAACTCCTACAATGAGCAGTTCTTC. Protein sequence: CASSLVAVNSYNEQFF.

The chain links TRBV9 to TRBJ1-3; D possibly corresponds to TRBD1 (6 bases). Trimming stripped 0 bases from V and 0 bases from J, with 7 bases between. In germline, CDR1 is SGDLS, CDR2 YYNGEE. This CDR3 spans 15 amino acids. In nucleotides, the CDR3 is TGTGCCAGCAGCGTAGGACAGGTCTCTGGAAACACCATATATTTT. Its translation: CASSVGQVSGNTIYF. The variable domain in full, with the rest retrieved from reference TRBV9 and TRBJ1-3, is DSGVTQTPKHLITATGQRVTLRCSPRSGDLSVYWYQQSLDQGLQFLIQYYNGEERAKGNILERFSAQQFPDLHSELNLSSLELGDSALYFCASSVGQVSGNTIYFGEGSWLTVV.